This TCR beta chain stems from a study of T cells after yellow fever vaccination. The wider study: Fractions with few cells were prepared using SMART-Seq v4 Ultra Low Input.

This clonotype was observed a handful of times. There are 15 residues in the CDR3. With V trimmed by 7 bases and J by 8 bases, 12 bases remained unmatched. Germline values: CDR1 WNHNN, CDR2 SYGVQD (reference sequence). In TCRdb, the 5' RACE reads were re-called with MiXCR into one record per CDR3 protein. Of hundreds of thousands of distinct CDR3 sequences in the sample, roughly a fifth were seen once. The rearrangement links TRBV10-1 to TRBJ2-1; TRBD1 agrees at 9 bases. This TCR was recovered from a man aged 18 to 35 who received the YFV17D yellow fever vaccine. Specimen: PBMCs, collected approximately 22 days after the first yellow fever vaccination. The CDR3 region is CASTPGQGGFDEQFF. Here the CDR3 DNA reads TGCGCCAGCACCCCGGGACAGGGAGGTTTCGATGAGCAGTTCTTC.